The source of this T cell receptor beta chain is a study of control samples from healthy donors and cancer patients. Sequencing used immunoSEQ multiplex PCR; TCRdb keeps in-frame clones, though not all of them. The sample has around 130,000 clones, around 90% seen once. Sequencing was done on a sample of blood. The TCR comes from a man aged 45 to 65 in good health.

The CDR3 nucleotides read TGCGCCAGCAGCCCGGACATGAACACTGAAGCTTTCTTT. Protein: CASSPDMNTEAFF. V gene TRBV5-1 combines with J gene TRBJ1-1, with D maybe TRBD1 (5 bases). The CDR3 spans 13 residues. CDR1 and CDR2 from the germline V gene are SGHRS and YFSETQ. V lost 4 bases to trimming and J lost 0 bases, with 7 bases between them.